The table lists the clone carrying this TCR beta chain with a few counts. Only in-frame clones appear in the TCRdb table, and some are missing; sequencing was by immunoSEQ multiplex PCR. The profile covers over 50,000 clones, with approximately 86% appearing a single time and approximately 5.4% taken by the ten largest. The germline V gene has CDR1 SGHDN and CDR2 FVKESK. The CDR3 contains 16 residues. With V trimmed by 4 bases and J by 1 base, 9 bases remained unmatched. The record originates from a study of technical replicates of blood from several donors. The chain employs TRBV14 and TRBJ1-1, with 7 positions matching TRBD1. This TCR came from a human donor in good health. Some clones in this sample may be carry-over from other donors' samples. Input material: PBMCs. The CDR3 loop reads CASSPRQGLQNTEAFF. The CDR3 region has the DNA TGTGCCAGCAGCCCCCGACAGGGTCTCCAGAACACTGAAGCTTTCTTT.